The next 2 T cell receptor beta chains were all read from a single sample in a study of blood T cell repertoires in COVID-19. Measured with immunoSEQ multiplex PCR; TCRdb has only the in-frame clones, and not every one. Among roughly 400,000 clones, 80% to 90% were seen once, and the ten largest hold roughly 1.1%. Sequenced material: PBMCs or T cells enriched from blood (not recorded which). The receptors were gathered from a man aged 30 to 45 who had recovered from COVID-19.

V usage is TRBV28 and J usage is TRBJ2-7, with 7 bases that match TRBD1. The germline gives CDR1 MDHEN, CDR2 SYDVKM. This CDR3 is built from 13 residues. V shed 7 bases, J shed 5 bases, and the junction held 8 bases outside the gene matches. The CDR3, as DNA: TGTGCCAGCAAACAACCTGGACAGGACGAGCAGTACTTC. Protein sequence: CASKQPGQDEQYF.

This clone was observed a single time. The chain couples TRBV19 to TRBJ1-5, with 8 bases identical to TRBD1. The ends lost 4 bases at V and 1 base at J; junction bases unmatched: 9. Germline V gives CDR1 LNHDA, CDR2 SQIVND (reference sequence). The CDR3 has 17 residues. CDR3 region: CASSTRTGWLSNQPQHF. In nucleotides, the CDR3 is TGTGCCAGTAGTACCCGGACAGGGTGGTTGAGCAATCAGCCCCAGCATTTT.